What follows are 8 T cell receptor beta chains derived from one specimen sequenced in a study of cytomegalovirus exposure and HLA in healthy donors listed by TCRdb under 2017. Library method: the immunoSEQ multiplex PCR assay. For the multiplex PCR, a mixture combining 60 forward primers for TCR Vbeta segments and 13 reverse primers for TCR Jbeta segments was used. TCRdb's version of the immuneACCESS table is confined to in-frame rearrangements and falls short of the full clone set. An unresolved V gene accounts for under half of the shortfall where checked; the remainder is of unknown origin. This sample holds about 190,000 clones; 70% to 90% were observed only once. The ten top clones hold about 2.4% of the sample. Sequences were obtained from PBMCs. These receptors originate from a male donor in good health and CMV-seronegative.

The CDR3 reads CATSKRRQGNEQFF. The DNA for the CDR3 is TGTGCCACCAGCAAAAGGCGACAGGGGAATGAGCAGTTCTTC. The chain combines TRBV15 with TRBJ2-1; 8 bases are shared with TRBD1. This CDR3 has 14 amino acids. The germline V gene has CDR1 LNHNV and CDR2 YYDKDF (reference sequence). V trimming: 4 bases; J trimming: 7 bases; junction bases outside the gene matches: 6.

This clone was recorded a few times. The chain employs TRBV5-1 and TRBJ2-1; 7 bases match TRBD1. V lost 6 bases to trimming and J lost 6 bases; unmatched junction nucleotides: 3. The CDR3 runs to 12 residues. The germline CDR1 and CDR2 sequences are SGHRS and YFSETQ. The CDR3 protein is CASTTGANEQFF. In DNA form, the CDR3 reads TGCGCCAGCACCACAGGGGCCAATGAGCAGTTCTTC.

The CDR3 region has the DNA TGTGCCAGCAGCCAAACAGGGAGCTCTAATGAAAAACTGTTTTTT. This encodes CASSQTGSSNEKLFF. The chain combines TRBV7-9 with TRBJ1-4; the D gene is possibly TRBD1 (6 bases). Germline-derived CDR1 and CDR2 are SEHNR and FQNEAQ (reference sequence). Trimming took off 5 bases at V and 3 bases at J, with 13 bases between the two ends. This CDR3 has 15 residues.

The CDR3: CAWSNSLTDTQYF. The CDR3 DNA reads TGTGCCTGGAGTAACTCCCTCACAGATACGCAGTATTTT. V and J are TRBV30 and TRBJ2-3; D gene unclear. CDR3 length: 13 amino acids. CDR1 and CDR2 from the germline V gene are GTSNPN and SVGIG (reference sequence). V gave up 2 bases and J gave up 2 bases, with 8 bases separating them.

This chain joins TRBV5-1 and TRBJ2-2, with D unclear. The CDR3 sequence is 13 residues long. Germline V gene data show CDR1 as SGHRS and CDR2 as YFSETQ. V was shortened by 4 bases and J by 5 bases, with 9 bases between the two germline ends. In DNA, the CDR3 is TGCGCCAGCAGCCCCCTACAGACCGGGGAGCTGTTTTTT. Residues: CASSPLQTGELFF.

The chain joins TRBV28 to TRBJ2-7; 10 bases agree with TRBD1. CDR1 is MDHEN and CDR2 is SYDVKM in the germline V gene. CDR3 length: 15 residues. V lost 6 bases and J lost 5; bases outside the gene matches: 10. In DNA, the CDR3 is TGTGCCAGCAGGTCGCCGGGACAGGGGACCAACGAGCAGTACTTC. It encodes CASRSPGQGTNEQYF.

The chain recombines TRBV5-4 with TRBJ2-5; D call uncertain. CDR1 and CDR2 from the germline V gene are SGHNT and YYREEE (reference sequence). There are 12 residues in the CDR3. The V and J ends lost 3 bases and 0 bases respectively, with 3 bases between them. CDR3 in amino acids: CASSSNQETQYF. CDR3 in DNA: TGTGCCAGCAGCTCAAACCAAGAGACCCAGTACTTC.

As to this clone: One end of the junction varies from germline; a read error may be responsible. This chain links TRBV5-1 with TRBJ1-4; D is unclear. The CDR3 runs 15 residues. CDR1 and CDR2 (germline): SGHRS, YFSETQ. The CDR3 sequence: CASSLVTRTNEKLFF. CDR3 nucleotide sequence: TGCGCCAGCAGCTTGGTAACCAGGACTAACGAAAAACTGTTTTTT.